The rows below give T cell receptor beta chains drawn from one sample of a study of cytomegalovirus exposure and HLA in healthy donors. Method: immunoSEQ multiplex PCR; TCRdb's copy keeps in-frame clones and lacks some. The table has roughly 230,000 clones, approximately 91% seen once; the top ten hold around 1.7%. Sequencing was carried out using PBMCs. These receptors were obtained from a girl aged 2 to 10 in good health and CMV-seronegative. Both conserved end residues are part of each CDR3. Clone size, where shown, is once, few, many, or a class for clones that have expanded.

CDR3aa: CASSGTDDNSPLHF; len: 14; abundance: NA; v_gene: TRBV9; j_gene: TRBJ1-6
CDR3aa: CASSLQNSNQPQHF; len: 14; abundance: NA; v_gene: TRBV5-8; j_gene: TRBJ1-5
CDR3aa: CASSGGQGKTGELFF; len: 15; abundance: NA; v_gene: TRBV2; j_gene: TRBJ2-2
CDR3aa: CASGQGPNTEAFF; len: 13; abundance: NA; v_gene: TRBV23-1; j_gene: TRBJ1-1
CDR3aa: CARSLRLITDTQYF; len: 14; abundance: NA; v_gene: TRBV5-3; j_gene: TRBJ2-3
CDR3aa: CASSMPRQPQHF; len: 12; abundance: NA; v_gene: TRBV19; j_gene: TRBJ1-5
CDR3aa: CASSLRDRVLETQYF; len: 15; abundance: NA; v_gene: TRBV5-6; j_gene: TRBJ2-5
CDR3aa: CASSLFRGETQYF; len: 13; abundance: NA; v_gene: TRBV13; j_gene: TRBJ2-5
CDR3aa: CASSSTGAPNTGELFF; len: 16; abundance: NA; v_gene: TRBV5-1; j_gene: TRBJ2-2
CDR3aa: CASSQVSGSGNEQFF; len: 15; abundance: NA; v_gene: TRBV4-2; j_gene: TRBJ2-1
CDR3aa: CASSYAGSTEQYF; len: 13; abundance: NA; v_gene: TRBV6-5; j_gene: TRBJ2-7
CDR3aa: CASSRGLAGAYNEQFF; len: 16; abundance: NA; v_gene: TRBV9; j_gene: TRBJ2-1
CDR3aa: CASSESGGTEAFF; len: 13; abundance: NA; v_gene: TRBV10-1; j_gene: TRBJ1-1
CDR3aa: CASSLGQDLGYTF; len: 13; abundance: NA; v_gene: TRBV11-2; j_gene: TRBJ1-2
CDR3aa: CASRPLTGSNQPQHF; len: 15; abundance: once; v_gene: TRBV19; j_gene: TRBJ1-5
CDR3aa: CASSFANRVSAEAFF; len: 15; abundance: NA; v_gene: TRBV12-1; j_gene: TRBJ1-1
CDR3aa: CASGQHRYEAFF; len: 12; abundance: NA; v_gene: TRBV6-5; j_gene: TRBJ1-1
CDR3aa: CASSPQLGQETQYF; len: 14; abundance: NA; v_gene: TRBV5-6; j_gene: NA
CDR3aa: CAMTPGRGITNYGYTF; len: 16; abundance: NA; v_gene: TRBV10-3; j_gene: TRBJ1-2
CDR3aa: CASSQLQGSGTEAFF; len: 15; abundance: NA; v_gene: TRBV18; j_gene: TRBJ1-1
CDR3aa: CASSPRQGASNQPQHF; len: 16; abundance: few; v_gene: TRBV27; j_gene: TRBJ1-5
CDR3aa: CASMGRGIGGDQYNEQFF; len: 18; abundance: NA; v_gene: TRBV27; j_gene: TRBJ2-1
CDR3aa: CASRRRGNEKLFF; len: 13; abundance: NA; v_gene: TRBV6-1; j_gene: TRBJ1-4
CDR3aa: CSVEDLSTGPDTEAFF; len: 16; abundance: NA; v_gene: TRBV29-1; j_gene: TRBJ1-1
CDR3aa: CASSLRDYEQYF; len: 12; abundance: NA; v_gene: TRBV5-5; j_gene: TRBJ2-7
CDR3aa: CASSPDSLGGNEQFF; len: 15; abundance: NA; v_gene: TRBV5-1; j_gene: TRBJ2-1
CDR3aa: CASSLRPTGFRTYEQYF; len: 17; abundance: NA; v_gene: TRBV27; j_gene: TRBJ2-7
CDR3aa: CASSTRGGATTDTQYF; len: 16; abundance: NA; v_gene: TRBV5-1; j_gene: TRBJ2-3